This record concerns one T cell receptor beta chain sequence. This CDR3 region has 15 residues. This sample is part of a study of monozygotic twins with inflammatory bowel disease. TCRdb processed the 5' RACE reads again and assigns one entry to each CDR3 protein, with no DNA. This sample's table has about 210,000 distinct CDR3 sequences. The sample consisted of blood. This chain uses TRBV12-3 or TRBV12-4 with TRBJ2-7; TCRdb outputs TRBD2, but without DNA this stays unchecked. The receptor's source is a human donor with ulcerative colitis or Crohn's disease, or a healthy co-twin of an affected twin (not recorded which). The CDR3 sequence is CASSPGGGSSYEQYF.